These 22 T cell receptor beta chains originate from one sample sequenced in a study of blood T cell repertoires in COVID-19. This table comes from immunoSEQ multiplex PCR, and its TCRdb copy is limited to in-frame clones, with some not included. Of around 130,000 clones detected, about 83% appear once; the ten largest clones hold roughly 3.9%. The sequenced material came from PBMCs or T cells enriched from blood (not recorded which). These receptors were collected from a woman aged 25-40 years who had recovered from COVID-19.

The chain uses TRBV28 and TRBJ1-2, with no clear D. The CDR3 extends over 16 amino acids. Germline assignment: CDR1 MDHEN and CDR2 SYDVKM. V dropped 1 base and J dropped 8 bases, with 20 bases sitting between them. In DNA form, the CDR3 reads TGTGCCAGCAGTTTATTGGGAGACCGAAACGCGCGGGGCTACACCTTC. Protein sequence: CASSLLGDRNARGYTF.

J is TRBJ2-2 and V is TRBV19, with 7 bases lining up with TRBD2. Germline V gene lookup returns CDR1 LNHDA and CDR2 SQIVND (reference sequence). The V and J ends lost 3 bases and 2 bases, in that order; junction bases with no gene match: 9. The CDR3 spans 17 residues. The CDR3 sequence: CASSMGWGLINTGELFF. The CDR3, as DNA: TGTGCCAGTAGTATGGGGTGGGGACTAATTAACACCGGGGAGCTGTTTTTT.

The chain employs TRBV28 and TRBJ1-1; D is uncertain. The CDR3 is 13 residues long. Germline values: CDR1 MDHEN, CDR2 SYDVKM. V was pared by 2 bases and J by 5 bases, with 9 bases between. CDR3 sequence reads: CASSLVGETEAFF. Here the CDR3 DNA reads TGTGCCAGCAGTTTAGTCGGGGAAACTGAAGCTTTCTTT.

This clone was detected only once. The CDR3 protein is CASSQAGGRVFSYEQYF. In nucleotides, the CDR3 is TGTGCCAGCAGCCAAGCAGGCGGGAGGGTTTTTAGCTACGAGCAGTACTTC. The chain is built from TRBV4-2 and TRBJ2-7; the match to TRBD2 covers 9 bases. V was clipped by 1 base and J by 3 bases; unmatched bases: 10. Germline-derived CDR1 and CDR2 are LGHNA and YNFKEQ. This CDR3 region has 17 residues.

The chain recombines TRBV6-5 with TRBJ1-6; 7 bases map to TRBD1. After removal of 6 bases from V and 9 bases from J, the junction contained 5 bases not matched to a gene. Germline lookup yields CDR1 MNHEY and CDR2 SVGAGI. The CDR3 spans 13 residues. CDR3: CASSQRQGSPLHF. CDR3 sequence (DNA): TGTGCCAGCAGCCAAAGACAGGGTTCACCCCTCCACTTT.

Notes on this clone: Other DNA sequences of this sample code for an identical CDR3. The chain has TRBV18 and TRBJ1-2; D is possibly TRBD1 (6 bases). Germline assignment: CDR1 KGHSH and CDR2 LQKENI. The V gene lost 3 bases and the J gene lost 2 bases, with 7 bases spanning the gap. The CDR3 runs 13 residues. CDR3 coding DNA: TGTGCCAGCTCACCCGACAGGAACTATGGCTACACCTTC. It is translated as CASSPDRNYGYTF.

The chain employs TRBV19 and TRBJ1-4, with D perhaps TRBD1 (6 bases). The V end was cut by 2 bases, the J end by 0 bases, with 7 bases between. The CDR3 totals 15 residues. CDR1 is LNHDA, CDR2 SQIVND, per germline (reference sequence). CDR3 DNA: TGTGCCAGTAGTATACAGGGGACAACTAATGAAAAACTGTTTTTT. Protein sequence: CASSIQGTTNEKLFF. The complete variable domain, with remaining parts taken from reference TRBV19 and TRBJ1-4, reads DGGITQSPKYLFRKEGQNVTLSCEQNLNHDAMYWYRQDPGQGLRLIYYSQIVNDFQKGDIAEGYSVSREKKESFPLTVTSAQKNPTAFYLCASSIQGTTNEKLFFGSGTQLSVL.

This chain links TRBV19 with TRBJ1-2; 8 nucleotides match TRBD1. Germline CDR1 is LNHDA and CDR2 is SQIVND (reference sequence). The CDR3 extends over 14 amino acids. V gave up 3 bases and J gave up 8 bases; unmatched junction bases: 8. The CDR3 coding sequence is TGTGCCAGTAGTATGTGGACAGGGAGAGGAGGCTACACCTTC. Residues: CASSMWTGRGGYTF.

This chain joins TRBV5-6 and TRBJ1-5, with 7 bases fitting TRBD1. In germline, CDR1 is SGHDT, CDR2 YYEEEE. After removal of 2 bases from V and 9 bases from J, the junction contained 2 bases not matched to a gene. This CDR3 comprises 12 residues. CDR3 protein: CASSFRGWPQHF. Written as DNA, the CDR3 is TGTGCCAGCAGCTTCAGGGGGTGGCCCCAGCATTTT.

The chain joins TRBV5-4 to TRBJ2-7; tentative D call: TRBD1 (5 bases). V was clipped by 4 bases and J by 7 bases, with 12 bases between them. There are 12 residues in the CDR3. Germline V lookup: CDR1 SGHNT, CDR2 YYREEE (reference sequence). CDR3 in DNA: TGTGCCAGCAGCCAAGACAGACATGAGCAGTACTTC. This gives the protein CASSQDRHEQYF.

CDR3: CASSDGIRKSNQPQHF. The CDR3 nucleotides are TGTGCCAGCAGTGACGGGATACGGAAGAGCAATCAGCCCCAGCATTTT. This chain joins TRBV6-2 or TRBV6-3 and TRBJ1-5, with D unresolved. This CDR3 has 16 amino acids. CDR1 and CDR2 from the germline V gene are MNHEY and SVGEGT. Trimming pared 5 bases from V and 1 base from J, leaving 15 bases between.

This chain uses TRBV11-3 with TRBJ1-1; 7 bases map to TRBD1. With V trimmed by 5 bases and J by 6 bases, 6 bases remained unmatched. There are 13 residues in the CDR3. Germline CDR1 reads SGHNT; CDR2 reads YENEEA. The CDR3 protein is CASSTTGVAEAFF. As DNA, the CDR3 is TGTGCCAGCAGCACTACAGGGGTGGCTGAAGCTTTCTTT.

The chain has TRBV9 and TRBJ2-2; D possibly corresponds to TRBD2 (6 bases). This CDR3 is 16 amino acids long. The germline V and J ends were trimmed by 0 bases and 4 bases, with 13 bases remaining between them. CDR1 and CDR2 from the germline V gene are SGDLS and YYNGEE. DNA for the CDR3: TGTGCCAGCAGCGTAGGAGGTGGTAGCGGCACCGGGGAGCTGTTTTTT. Its translation is CASSVGGGSGTGELFF.

The chain is built from TRBV6-5 and TRBJ2-1, with TRBD2 as a possible D gene (5 bases). V lost 2 bases and J 7 bases, leaving 9 bases between the germline ends. From germline, CDR1 is MNHEY and CDR2 SVGAGI. CDR3 length: 13 residues. The CDR3 here is CASSYEGGNEQFF. CDR3 DNA sequence: TGTGCCAGCAGTTACGAGGGTGGGAATGAGCAGTTCTTC.

The rearrangement uses TRBV11-3 and TRBJ2-7; 8 nucleotides align to TRBD2. The CDR3 totals 15 residues. CDR1 is SGHNT, CDR2 YENEEA, per germline. The junction had 8 bases not matched to a gene; V was cut back by 5 bases and J by 2 bases. CDR3 bases: TGTGCCAGCAGCCGGGGGGGCGGGACAACCTACGAGCAGTACTTC. It yields the protein CASSRGGGTTYEQYF. Drawing the rest from reference TRBV11-3 and TRBJ2-7, the complete variable domain is EAGVVQSPRYKIIEKKQPVAFWCNPISGHNTLYWYLQNLGQGPELLIRYENEEAVDDSQLPKDRFSAERLKGVDSTLKIQPAELGDSAVYLCASSRGGGTTYEQYFGPGTRLTVT.

The chain recombines TRBV11-2 with TRBJ2-3; D unclear. Germline loops: CDR1 SGHAT, CDR2 FQNNGV. The CDR3 contains 14 residues. Trimming cost V 0 bases and J 2 bases, with 6 bases left between them. CDR3 residues: CASSLEQSTDTQYF. In nucleotides, the CDR3 is TGTGCCAGCAGCTTAGAACAGTCCACAGATACGCAGTATTTT.

By sample fraction, this clone is medium-sized. The V and J genes are TRBV24-1 and TRBJ2-3, with TRBD2 matching over 7 bases. CDR1 is KGHDR, CDR2 SFDVKD, per germline. This CDR3 has 16 residues. V lost 4 bases and J lost 3; bases outside the gene matches: 9. This chain's CDR3 is CATSDPGEGRTDTQYF. Written as DNA, the CDR3 is TGTGCCACCAGTGACCCGGGGGAGGGGAGGACAGATACGCAGTATTTT.

This chain uses TRBV4-3 with TRBJ2-1, with 9 bases identical to TRBD2. The CDR3 contains 16 residues. CDR1 and CDR2 from the germline V gene are LGHNA and YSLEER. V dropped 0 bases and J dropped 4; count of bases not matched to a gene: 4. The CDR3 DNA reads as TGCGCCAGCAGCCAAGATGCGACTAGCGGTTACAATGAGCAGTTCTTC. The encoded protein is CASSQDATSGYNEQFF.

V and J are TRBV4-2 and TRBJ2-2; TRBD2 matches 9 bases. V gave up 1 base and J gave up 3 bases; unmatched junction bases: 6. The CDR3 is 17 residues long. Germline V lookup: CDR1 LGHNA, CDR2 YNFKEQ. The CDR3 nucleotides read TGTGCCAGCAGCCAAGTTAGGACTAGCGAGGACACCGGGGAGCTGTTTTTT. It translates to CASSQVRTSEDTGELFF.

The chain combines TRBV19 with TRBJ2-3; 11 nucleotides line up with TRBD2. This CDR3 has 17 amino acids. Per germline, CDR1 LNHDA and CDR2 SQIVND (reference sequence). After removal of 3 bases from V and 6 bases from J, the junction contained 11 bases not matched to a gene. The CDR3 protein is CASSISSGLADRDTQYF. DNA for the CDR3: TGTGCCAGTAGTATCTCGTCGGGACTAGCGGACCGGGATACGCAGTATTTT.

The chain combines TRBV27 with TRBJ1-6, with 8 bases fitting TRBD1. CDR1 is MNHEY, CDR2 SMNVEV, per germline (reference sequence). The V segment lost 2 bases and the J segment 9 bases; nucleotides outside the gene matches: 6. This CDR3 is built from 15 residues. CDR3 amino acids: CASSLQGTGGSPLHF. The DNA for the CDR3 is TGTGCCAGCAGTTTACAGGGGACAGGAGGTTCACCCCTCCACTTT.

The CDR3 nucleotides are TGTGCCAGCTCAGACAGGGTTACCTACAATGAGCAGTTCTTC. Translated: CASSDRVTYNEQFF. The V and J genes are TRBV18 and TRBJ2-1; 7 bases line up with TRBD1. This CDR3 has 14 residues. V shed 5 bases, J shed 2 bases, and the junction held 3 bases outside the gene matches. In germline, CDR1 is KGHSH, CDR2 LQKENI.